These 24 T cell receptor beta chains came from one sample sequenced in a study of CD8+CD57+ T cells in acquired aplastic anemia. CD8+CD57+ cell expansion had been shown by flow cytometry in patients chosen for sequencing. The template for TCR beta VDJ and CDR3 sequence profiling was genomic DNA. TCRdb analysed the reads with MiXCR anew, one entry per CDR3 protein. The table records some 200,000 distinct CDR3 sequences, over 40% of them present only once. The sequenced sample was sorted CD4+, CD8+, or CD8+CD57+ T cells (not recorded which) from PBMCs. The receptors derive from a human donor with aplastic anemia.

This sequence joins TRBV5-6 and TRBJ1-2; TRBD1 is a possible D gene (6 bases). CDR3 length: 13 residues. Trimming left V 1 base short and J 4 bases short, with 8 bases between. Germline loops: CDR1 SGHDT, CDR2 YYEEEE. The DNA for the CDR3 is TGTGCCAGCAGCTTGTTGGGGGCCTATGGCTACACCTTC. Its protein product is CASSLLGAYGYTF.

The V call is TRBV30, the J call TRBJ2-3, with D possibly matching TRBD2 (5 bases). Germline V gene lookup returns CDR1 GTSNPN and CDR2 SVGIG (reference sequence). V was trimmed by 8 bases and J by 6 bases, leaving 15 bases between them. This CDR3 has 12 amino acids. CDR3 in amino acids: CAGRRAADTQYF. The CDR3 region has the DNA TGTGCCGGAAGGCGGGCAGCCGATACGCAGTATTTT.

This clonotype has at least ten counts. The chain links TRBV27 to TRBJ2-6; unclear D gene. The CDR3 spans 15 residues. V shed 5 bases and J shed 1 base, with 9 bases lying between them. CDR1 is MNHEY and CDR2 is SMNVEV in the germline V gene (reference sequence). CDR3 protein: CASSVLGSGANVLTF. DNA of the CDR3: TGTGCCAGCAGTGTTCTAGGGTCTGGGGCCAACGTCCTGACTTTC.

This clonotype was found many times. This chain joins TRBV6-1 and TRBJ2-7, with 7 bases lining up with TRBD2. This CDR3 is 14 amino acids long. The germline V gene has CDR1 MNHNS and CDR2 SASEGT. J was trimmed by 0 bases and V by 6 bases; bases with no gene match: 5. In DNA, the CDR3 is TGTGCCAGCAGGGGAGGGATAATCTCCTACGAGCAGTACTTC. Translating it yields CASRGGIISYEQYF.

This clonotype showed up many times. The V and J genes are TRBV7-2 and TRBJ2-3; 8 nucleotides line up with TRBD2. V was pared by 5 bases and J by 4 bases, with 2 bases of the junction left unmatched. The CDR3 has 13 amino acids. Germline V gene sequence: CDR1 SGHTA, CDR2 FQGNSA. DNA for the CDR3: TGTGCCAGCAGCGCTAGCGGGCCAGATACGCAGTATTTT. Protein sequence: CASSASGPDTQYF.

This clonotype was seen many times. The rearrangement links TRBV6-4 to TRBJ2-2, with a weak D call TRBD2 (6 bases). CDR3 length equals 14 residues. V was pared by 4 bases and J by 6 bases, with 12 bases between. From germline, CDR1 is MRHNA and CDR2 SNTAGT. In DNA form, the CDR3 reads TGTGCCAGCAGTGGCGTTGGGGGGTCCGGGGAGCTGTTTTTT. Protein: CASSGVGGSGELFF.

This clonotype occurred many times. The chain carries TRBV5-6 and TRBJ2-6; a weak D match, TRBD2 (5 bases). This CDR3 is built from 15 residues. The germline CDR1 and CDR2 sequences are SGHDT and YYEEEE. Trimming shortened V by 5 bases and J by 4 bases, and 13 bases separated the two germline ends. CDR3 sequence (DNA): TGTGCCAGCAGACCCGAGGGAGCCGGGGCCAACGTCCTGACTTTC. It yields the protein CASRPEGAGANVLTF.

At least ten counts were recorded for this clonotype. The chain has TRBV13 and TRBJ1-6; D is undetermined. Germline V gives CDR1 PRHDT, CDR2 FYEKMQ (reference sequence). This CDR3 region has 12 residues. V lost 5 bases and J lost 7, with 6 bases in between. CDR3 in amino acids: CASSPVNSPLHF. CDR3 DNA: TGTGCCAGCAGCCCCGTGAATTCACCCCTCCACTTT.

The count of this clonotype is one. This rearrangement joins TRBV20-1 to TRBJ2-7; either TRBD1 or TRBD2 may supply D (5 bases each). The CDR3 totals 15 residues. The germline V gene has CDR1 DFQATT and CDR2 SNEGSKA (reference sequence). The ends were cut back, 6 bases at V and 7 bases at J, with 25 bases in the middle. The CDR3 DNA reads TGCAGTGCCCTAAACCCCGGGACCGGTTTACCGGAGCAGTACTTC. Residues: CSALNPGTGLPEQYF.

This clonotype has just a few counts. The rearrangement joins TRBV7-8 to TRBJ2-7, with D possibly being TRBD1 or TRBD2 (5 bases each). Trimming pared 5 bases from V and 0 bases from J, leaving 11 bases between. Germline V CDR1 and CDR2: SGHVS, FQNEAQ. This CDR3 contains 14 residues. CDR3 sequence: CASSPGRTSYEQYF. CDR3 sequence (DNA): TGTGCCAGCAGCCCGGGACGAACCTCCTACGAGCAGTACTTC.

As concerns this clonotype: A much larger clone differs from this one at a single base, so this may be a read error. The chain joins TRBV20-1 to TRBJ2-7; TRBD1 might be the D (6 bases). Germline V lookup: CDR1 DFQATT, CDR2 SNEGSKA (reference sequence). The CDR3 is 11 amino acids. The CDR3 reads CSAKTGSEQCF. CDR3 nucleotide sequence: TGCAGTGCTAAAACAGGGAGCGAGCAGTGCTTC.

Details on this clonotype: Germline is not matched at one junction end, which may reflect a read error. The V call is TRBV29-1, the J call TRBJ2-3; 7 nucleotides agree with TRBD1. The germline V gene encodes CDR1 SQVTM and CDR2 ANQGSEA. There are 16 residues in the CDR3. The CDR3 protein is CSVETPGDPGTETQYF. The CDR3 DNA follows: TGCAGCGTTGAAACGCCAGGGGACCCAGGGACAGAGACGCAGTATTTT.

In this sample, this clonotype turned up many times. The chain has TRBV6-1 and TRBJ1-1, with D hard to call. The CDR3 sequence is 14 residues long. Trimming stripped 5 bases from V and 0 bases from J, with 10 bases between. From germline, CDR1 is MNHNS and CDR2 SASEGT. CDR3 DNA sequence: TGTGCCAGCAGTAGATCCCCTTTGAACACTGAAGCTTTCTTT. This translates into CASSRSPLNTEAFF.

CDR3 loop: CASFPMGGSYTEAFF. CDR3 sequence (DNA): TGTGCCAGCTTTCCAATGGGGGGTAGTTACACTGAAGCTTTCTTT. This sequence joins TRBV2 and TRBJ1-1, with TRBD1 as a possible D gene (5 bases). Between the trimmed V and J ends, which lost 8 bases and 3 bases, there was a span of 19 bases. The V gene's germline CDR1 is SNHLY and CDR2 FYNNEI. This CDR3 spans 15 amino acids.

This clonotype has a single count. The junction does not match germline at one end; this may be a read error. V is TRBV2 and J is TRBJ1-5, with 8 bases aligning to TRBD1. CDR1 is SNHLY, CDR2 FYNNEI, per germline. The CDR3 runs to 15 residues. The DNA for the CDR3 is TGTGCCAGCAGCGAAGGGACAGGATTCAATCAGCCCCAGCATTTT. It translates to CASSEGTGFNQPQHF.

This chain uses TRBV11-2 with TRBJ2-1, with TRBD2 matching 14 bases. The CDR3 consists of 15 residues. Looked up from germline, CDR1 is SGHAT and CDR2 is FQNNGV. Trimming at V came to 6 bases and at J to 8 bases, leaving 6 bases not matched to a gene. The CDR3 loop is CASSSTSGGDHEQFF. DNA of the CDR3: TGTGCCAGCAGTTCGACTAGCGGGGGGGACCATGAGCAGTTCTTC.

This clonotype appeared many times. The genes are TRBV2 and TRBJ2-5; weak D call: TRBD1 (5 bases). Germline V lookup: CDR1 SNHLY, CDR2 FYNNEI. V was clipped by 1 base and J by 5 bases, with 14 bases between them. This CDR3 is 15 amino acids long. CDR3 region: CASSEDRSKRETQYF. DNA of the CDR3: TGTGCCAGCAGTGAAGACAGGTCGAAAAGGGAGACCCAGTACTTC.

The J gene is TRBJ1-2, the V gene TRBV7-9; D remains unclear. This CDR3 has 11 residues. CDR1 is SEHNR, CDR2 FQNEAQ, per germline (reference sequence). V lost 6 bases to trimming and J lost 5 bases, with 7 bases between them. This chain's CDR3 is CASSIDYGYTF. The CDR3 DNA reads TGTGCCAGCAGTATCGATTATGGCTACACCTTC.

This chain joins TRBV4-1 and TRBJ2-7; 9 positions match TRBD1. Germline V gene lookup returns CDR1 MGHRA and CDR2 YSYEKL. V shed 0 bases and J 0 bases; nucleotides not matched to a gene: 3. The CDR3 extends over 16 amino acids. The CDR3 here is CASSQDGTGSSYEQYF. The DNA for the CDR3 is TGCGCCAGCAGCCAAGATGGGACAGGGAGCTCCTACGAGCAGTACTTC.

The CDR3 DNA is TGTGCCAGCAGTAGAGGGACAGGGACGGTCTATGGCTACACCTTC. Residues: CASSRGTGTVYGYTF. V gene TRBV27 combines with J gene TRBJ1-2; 9 nucleotides match TRBD1. CDR3 size: 15 residues. With 5 bases clipped from V and 4 bases from J, the junction kept 8 bases outside the gene matches. Germline loops: CDR1 MNHEY, CDR2 SMNVEV (reference sequence).

The chain joins TRBV24-1 to TRBJ1-1, with unresolved D. V gave up 2 bases and J gave up 5 bases, with 8 bases separating them. Germline CDR1 and CDR2: KGHDR and SFDVKD. There are 13 residues in the CDR3. CDR3 nucleotides: TGTGCCACCAGTGATTCCGGGTGGACTGAAGCTTTCTTT. It encodes CATSDSGWTEAFF.

This chain uses TRBV7-6 with TRBJ2-7; D is tentatively TRBD1 or TRBD2 (5 bases each). The V end was cut by 5 bases, the J end by 5 bases, with 13 bases between. Germline V CDR1 and CDR2: SGHVS, FNYEAQ. The CDR3 extends over 13 amino acids. CDR3 nucleotides: TGTGCCAGCAGCCCGTTAGGGACCAACGAGCAGTACTTC. It translates to CASSPLGTNEQYF.

This clonotype was seen ten or more times. The chain couples TRBV7-9 to TRBJ2-7; 9 bases are shared with TRBD2. Germline values: CDR1 SEHNR, CDR2 FQNEAQ (reference sequence). The CDR3 length is 15 residues. V shed 5 bases and J 3 bases; nucleotides not matched to a gene: 8. DNA of the CDR3: TGTGCCAGCAGCCCGTATAGCGGGAGCATCTACGAGCAGTACTTC. Translated, it gives CASSPYSGSIYEQYF.

This clonotype has ten or more counts. J is TRBJ2-5 and V is TRBV7-7; possible D gene TRBD1, 6 bases. V gave up 5 bases and J gave up 4 bases, with 14 bases separating them. The CDR3 consists of 14 residues. The germline gives CDR1 SSHAT, CDR2 FNYEAQ (reference sequence). CDR3 sequence: CASSRTGPGETQYF. The CDR3 DNA reads TGTGCCAGCAGCCGAACAGGGCCAGGAGAGACCCAGTACTTC.